Below, one TCR beta chain is given with its context. Primers for the PCR totalled 60 Vbeta and 13 Jbeta. The table came from immunoSEQ multiplex PCR; TCRdb's copy has only in-frame clones and leaves some out. The repertoire consists of about 110,000 clones, with roughly 80% occurring once and the leading ten covering roughly 5%. This specimen comes from a study of cytomegalovirus exposure and HLA in healthy donors. Germline CDR1 reads MNHEY; CDR2 reads SVGAGI. The CDR3 covers 14 residues. V trimming: 5 bases; J trimming: 4 bases; junction bases outside the gene matches: 4. The specimen was PBMCs. V usage is TRBV6-5 and J usage is TRBJ2-2, with TRBD1 identical over 7 bases. This TCR was sampled from a female donor in good health and CMV-seropositive. The CDR3 region has the DNA TGTGCCAGCAGTGAGGGACAGACCACCGGGGAGCTGTTTTTT. This encodes CASSEGQTTGELFF.